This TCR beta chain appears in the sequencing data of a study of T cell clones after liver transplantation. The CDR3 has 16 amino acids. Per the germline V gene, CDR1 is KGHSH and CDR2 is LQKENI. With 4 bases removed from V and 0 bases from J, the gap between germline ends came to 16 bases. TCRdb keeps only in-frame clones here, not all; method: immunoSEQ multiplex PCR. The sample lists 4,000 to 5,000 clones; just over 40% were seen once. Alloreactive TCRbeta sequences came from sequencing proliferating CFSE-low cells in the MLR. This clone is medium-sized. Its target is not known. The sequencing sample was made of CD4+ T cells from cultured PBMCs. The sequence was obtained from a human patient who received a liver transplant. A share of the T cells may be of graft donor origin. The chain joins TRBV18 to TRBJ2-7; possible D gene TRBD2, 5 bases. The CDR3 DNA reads TGTGCCAGCTCACAACCTAGCATAGGTTTCTCCTACGAGCAGTACTTC. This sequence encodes CASSQPSIGFSYEQYF. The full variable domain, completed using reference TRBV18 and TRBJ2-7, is NAGVMQNPRHLVRRRGQEARLRCSPMKGHSHVYWYRQLPEEGLKFMVYLQKENIIDESGMPKERFSAEFPKEGPSILRIQQVVRGDSAAYFCASSQPSIGFSYEQYFGPGTRLTVT.